Listed here are 21 T cell receptor beta chains from one sample, sequenced in a study of T cells in Graves' hyperthyroidism and ophthalmopathy. The investigators amplified TCR beta CDR3 regions from RNA transcripts. First-round RT-PCR targeting the TCR CDR3 was performed with the HTBI primer set. TCRdb re-called the multiplex PCR reads with MiXCR, one entry per CDR3 protein. The data hold around 240,000 distinct CDR3 sequences, with more than 14% observed a single time. Sequenced sample: blood. The source of these receptors is a woman aged 40 to 50 with Graves' hyperthyroidism that later progressed to Graves' ophthalmopathy.

This clonotype was seen a handful of times. At one end, the junction sequence differs from germline, possibly due to a read error. This chain links TRBV7-3 with TRBJ2-1, with unresolved D. Germline V gene lookup returns CDR1 SGHTA and CDR2 FQGTGA. CDR3 size: 12 residues. The CDR3 protein is CASGFDGYEQFF. CDR3 sequence (DNA): TGTGCCAGCGGCTTCGACGGGTATGAGCAGTTCTTC.

The chain carries TRBV18 and TRBJ2-3; no firm D call. The CDR3 has 14 amino acids. Germline-derived CDR1 and CDR2 are KGHSH and LQKENI. The V end lost 0 bases, the J end lost 6 bases, and 10 bases lay between the germline ends. The CDR3 is CASSPPSRTDTQYF. The CDR3 nucleotides read TGTGCCAGCTCACCACCGTCCAGAACGGATACGCAGTATTTT. The full variable domain, completed using reference TRBV18 and TRBJ2-3, is NAGVMQNPRHLVRRRGQEARLRCSPMKGHSHVYWYRQLPEEGLKFMVYLQKENIIDESGMPKERFSAEFPKEGPSILRIQQVVRGDSAAYFCASSPPSRTDTQYFGPGTRLTVL.

The sample holds many counts of this clonotype. V gene TRBV2 combines with J gene TRBJ1-5; 9 positions match TRBD1. This CDR3 region has 14 residues. The germline gives CDR1 SNHLY, CDR2 FYNNEI. V gave up 9 bases and J gave up 2 bases; unmatched junction bases: 5. CDR3 in DNA: TGTGCCAGTGGACAGGGGATCGGCAATCAGCCCCAGCATTTT. Translating it yields CASGQGIGNQPQHF.

This clonotype was seen at least ten times. This chain connects TRBV28 to TRBJ2-7; D not resolved. CDR3 length: 13 amino acids. Trimming removed 4 bases from V and 3 bases from J, with 10 bases in between. Germline-derived CDR1 and CDR2 are MDHEN and SYDVKM. This CDR3 reads CASSSDNHYEQYF. The CDR3, as DNA: TGTGCCAGCAGTTCCGACAACCACTACGAGCAGTACTTC.

This clonotype was found many times. The rearrangement uses TRBV6-1 and TRBJ2-7; 9 bases are shared with TRBD1. Germline V gene lookup returns CDR1 MNHNS and CDR2 SASEGT. V was clipped by 6 bases and J by 2 bases; unmatched bases: 8. The CDR3 totals 15 residues. The CDR3: CASRRRGQGPYEQYF. The CDR3 DNA sequence: TGTGCCAGCAGACGCCGTGGACAGGGGCCCTACGAGCAGTACTTC.

The chain combines TRBV29-1 with TRBJ1-5; no firm D call. CDR1 and CDR2 from the germline V gene are SQVTM and ANQGSEA. There are 14 residues in the CDR3. Trimming shortened V by 0 bases and J by 2 bases, and 8 bases separated the two germline ends. CDR3 sequence: CSVEEGGGNQPQHF. CDR3 DNA sequence: TGCAGCGTTGAAGAGGGTGGGGGCAATCAGCCCCAGCATTTT.

This chain uses TRBV5-1 with TRBJ1-2; 8 bases match TRBD1. Trimming at V came to 4 bases and at J to 4 bases, leaving 18 bases not matched to a gene. Germline values: CDR1 SGHRS, CDR2 YFSETQ. The CDR3 runs to 18 residues. The CDR3 region has the DNA TGCGCCAGCAGCCCCTGGGCAGGGGGGACAGGACAATTCTATGGCTACACCTTC. Translation gives CASSPWAGGTGQFYGYTF.

At least ten counts were recorded for this clonotype. The chain couples TRBV20-1 to TRBJ1-1, with 7 bases lining up with TRBD1. Germline CDR1 DFQATT, CDR2 SNEGSKA (reference sequence). There are 15 residues in the CDR3. V shed 3 bases, J shed 1 base, and the junction held 8 bases outside the gene matches. The CDR3, as DNA: TGCAGTGCTAGTGACAGGGCCAGGGGGAACACTGAAGCTTTCTTT. Amino acid sequence: CSASDRARGNTEAFF.

Many counts were recorded for this clonotype. This chain connects TRBV6-2 or TRBV6-3 to TRBJ2-1; 8 nucleotides agree with TRBD2. This CDR3 is 16 amino acids long. Per the germline V gene, CDR1 is MNHEY and CDR2 is SVGEGT. The ends lost 0 bases at V and 3 bases at J; junction bases unmatched: 4. The CDR3 loop reads CASSYSGTRIYNEQFF. CDR3 sequence (DNA): TGTGCCAGCAGTTACTCCGGGACTAGGATCTACAATGAGCAGTTCTTC.

This clonotype was found many times. V usage is TRBV19 and J usage is TRBJ2-7, with D perhaps matching TRBD2 (6 bases). The ends were cut back, 5 bases at V and 6 bases at J, with 17 bases in the middle. In germline, CDR1 is LNHDA, CDR2 SQIVND (reference sequence). This CDR3 contains 14 residues. The CDR3 sequence: CASSPRGRGLEQYF. DNA for the CDR3: TGTGCCAGTAGTCCTCGGGGGAGAGGGCTCGAGCAGTACTTC. The variable domain in full, with the rest retrieved from reference TRBV19 and TRBJ2-7, is DGGITQSPKYLFRKEGQNVTLSCEQNLNHDAMYWYRQDPGQGLRLIYYSQIVNDFQKGDIAEGYSVSREKKESFPLTVTSAQKNPTAFYLCASSPRGRGLEQYFGPGTRLTVT.

This sequence joins TRBV7-6 and TRBJ2-5; tentative D call: TRBD1 (6 bases). Per the germline V gene, CDR1 is SGHVS and CDR2 is FNYEAQ. V dropped 4 bases and J dropped 3 bases, with 12 bases sitting between them. The CDR3 totals 14 residues. As DNA, the CDR3 is TGTGCCAGCAGCTCTAAAAGGGGGAAAGAGACCCAGTACTTC. Translation: CASSSKRGKETQYF.

This clonotype occurred many times. The chain combines TRBV27 with TRBJ2-1, with 8 bases that match TRBD2. This CDR3 has 17 residues. The V segment lost 4 bases and the J segment 4 bases; nucleotides outside the gene matches: 12. The germline V gene has CDR1 MNHEY and CDR2 SMNVEV (reference sequence). The CDR3 coding sequence is TGTGCCAGCAGTTCCGCCCCTCGTGGCGGGGGGTACAATGAGCAGTTCTTC. Amino acids: CASSSAPRGGGYNEQFF.

This clonotype was observed at least ten times. CDR3 amino acids: CSARKGVDREDTEAFF. DNA of the CDR3: TGCAGTGCTAGAAAAGGGGTGGACAGGGAGGACACTGAAGCTTTCTTT. V gene TRBV20-1 combines with J gene TRBJ1-1, with 8 bases aligning to TRBD1. Looked up from germline, CDR1 is DFQATT and CDR2 is SNEGSKA (reference sequence). CDR3 length equals 16 residues. With 2 bases clipped from V and 3 bases from J, the junction kept 11 bases outside the gene matches.

This clonotype was observed at least ten times. The V and J genes are TRBV2 and TRBJ2-7, with a tentative D call TRBD2 (6 bases). Deletions cut 6 bases from V and 7 bases from J, with 13 bases between. The germline V gene encodes CDR1 SNHLY and CDR2 FYNNEI. This CDR3 spans 12 amino acids. This chain's CDR3 is CASSPARGEQYF. The DNA for the CDR3 is TGTGCCAGCAGCCCCGCCCGGGGGGAGCAGTACTTC.

Worth noting for this clonotype: This may arise from a read error, as a much more abundant clone is one base away. V is TRBV4-1 and J is TRBJ1-5; possibly TRBD1 for D (5 bases). The germline gives CDR1 MGHRA, CDR2 YSYEKL. The CDR3 loop spans 17 amino acids. Trimming shortened V by 3 bases and J by 3 bases, and 18 bases separated the two germline ends. This CDR3 reads CASSQVSGGTDNQPQHF. The CDR3 DNA sequence: TGCGCCAGCAGCCAGGTATCGGGGGGAACGGACAATCAGCCCCAGCATTTT.

CDR3 sequence reads: CASSFDRRNTEAFF. Written as DNA, the CDR3 is TGTGCCAGCAGCTTCGACCGAAGGAACACTGAAGCTTTCTTT. V is TRBV7-2 and J is TRBJ1-1; D gene unclear. Germline-derived CDR1 and CDR2 are SGHTA and FQGNSA. CDR3 length equals 14 residues. The V end lost 3 bases, the J end lost 1 base, and 9 bases lay between the germline ends.

This chain uses TRBV2 with TRBJ2-1; 13 nucleotides align to TRBD2. This CDR3 is 14 amino acids long. The V segment lost 3 bases and the J segment 9 bases; nucleotides outside the gene matches: 2. Germline values: CDR1 SNHLY, CDR2 FYNNEI. The CDR3 protein is CASSDRTSGSEQFF. CDR3 nucleotide sequence: TGTGCCAGCAGTGATCGGACTAGCGGGAGTGAGCAGTTCTTC.

This clonotype was seen repeatedly, ten times or more. This sequence joins TRBV20-1 and TRBJ2-5; D remains unclear. This CDR3 is 11 amino acids long. Germline V gene sequence: CDR1 DFQATT, CDR2 SNEGSKA (reference sequence). The V gene lost 4 bases and the J gene lost 5 bases, with 8 bases spanning the gap. CDR3 sequence: CSANPWETQYF. The CDR3 DNA reads TGCAGTGCTAATCCGTGGGAGACCCAGTACTTC.

This clonotype was seen at least ten times. J is TRBJ1-6 and V is TRBV30; tentative D call: TRBD1 (5 bases). CDR1 is GTSNPN, CDR2 SVGIG, per germline (reference sequence). The CDR3 has 14 amino acids. Deletions cut 6 bases from V and 4 bases from J, with 13 bases between. The DNA for the CDR3 is TGTGCCTGTTCGGAGGGACTTTATAATTCACCCCTCCACTTT. This encodes CACSEGLYNSPLHF.

Turning to this clonotype: One junction end disagrees with the germline gene, perhaps due to a read error. The chain joins TRBV7-7 to TRBJ1-1, with 7 bases lining up with TRBD1. Per the germline V gene, CDR1 is SSHAT and CDR2 is FNYEAQ (reference sequence). The CDR3 is 17 amino acids. The CDR3 nucleotides read TGTGCTAGCAGCTTAAACATAGGACAGGAGGTCAACACTGAAGCTTTCTTT. It encodes CASSLNIGQEVNTEAFF.

About this clonotype itself: Being one base from a much bigger clone, this may be a read error. The CDR3 DNA reads as TGTGCCAGCAGACCCCCGGGGGGGGGAAGACTGTTTTTT. The encoded protein is CASRPPGGGRLFF. The chain recombines TRBV12-3 or TRBV12-4 with TRBJ1-4, with a tentative D call TRBD1 (5 bases). Trimming left V 6 bases short and J 13 bases short, with 18 bases between. The CDR3 has 13 residues.